The 10 T cell receptor beta chains presented below share a single source sample, sequenced in a study of blood T cell repertoires in COVID-19. Libraries were prepared by immunoSEQ multiplex PCR; TCRdb keeps only in-frame clonotypes and omits some of them. Among about 190,000 clones, around four fifths were seen once, and the ten largest hold approximately 19%. The specimen sequenced was peripheral blood. These receptor sequences come from a human donor in a cohort sampled during active COVID-19.

In nucleotides, the CDR3 is TGTGCCAGCAGTCGAAACCCATCGGGTACGCAGTATTTT. It specifies CASSRNPSGTQYF. V is TRBV12-3 or TRBV12-4 and J is TRBJ2-3; D not certain. The CDR3 consists of 13 residues. Deletions cut 5 bases from V and 8 bases from J, with 14 bases between.

The chain combines TRBV27 with TRBJ2-7; the match to TRBD2 covers 10 bases. This CDR3 spans 15 amino acids. After removal of 4 bases from V and 4 bases from J, the junction contained 7 bases not matched to a gene. Looked up from germline, CDR1 is MNHEY and CDR2 is SMNVEV (reference sequence). In DNA, the CDR3 is TGTGCCAGCAGTTCACTAGCGGGGTTACGTTACGAGCAGTACTTC. It translates to CASSSLAGLRYEQYF.

V usage is TRBV11-2 and J usage is TRBJ1-2; D remains ambiguous. CDR1 is SGHAT, CDR2 FQNNGV, per germline. The CDR3 loop spans 12 amino acids. V lost 3 bases, J lost 5 bases, and 7 bases lay in between. CDR3 DNA sequence: TGTGCCAGCAGCTTGTCTTTATATGGCTACACCTTC. It yields the protein CASSLSLYGYTF. Full variable domain (outside the CDR3, taken from reference TRBV11-2 and TRBJ1-2): EAGVAQSPRYKIIEKRQSVAFWCNPISGHATLYWYQQILGQGPKLLIQFQNNGVVDDSQLPKDRFSAERLKGVDSTLKIQPAKLEDSAVYLCASSLSLYGYTFGSGTRLTVV.

The CDR3 DNA reads TGTGCCAGCAGCTTAGGTTCAGGAAGCACAGATACGCAGTATTTT. It translates to CASSLGSGSTDTQYF. The V and J genes are TRBV5-4 and TRBJ2-3; D is unclear. From germline, CDR1 is SGHNT and CDR2 YYREEE (reference sequence). The CDR3 is 15 amino acids. The V end was cut by 2 bases, the J end by 0 bases, with 10 bases between.

There are a few counts of this clone. This chain connects TRBV28 to TRBJ2-4; D remains ambiguous. CDR1 is MDHEN and CDR2 is SYDVKM in the germline V gene. V was shortened by 8 bases and J by 3 bases, with 11 bases between the two germline ends. The CDR3 is 13 residues long. The CDR3 nucleotides are TGTGCCAGCTCCCCTCCGGGCAAAAACATTCAGTACTTC. This gives the protein CASSPPGKNIQYF.

V usage is TRBV5-4 and J usage is TRBJ2-4; maybe TRBD2 (7 bases). This CDR3 has 14 residues. V gave up 5 bases and J gave up 8 bases, with 17 bases separating them. Germline V gene sequence: CDR1 SGHNT, CDR2 YYREEE (reference sequence). The CDR3 coding sequence is TGTGCCAGCAGACGAGAGGCGGGGGCTGACATTCAGTACTTC. This encodes CASRREAGADIQYF.

To note about this clone: Sequence at one end of the junction differs from germline and may be a read error. The chain is built from TRBV2 and TRBJ1-2; 7 bases match TRBD1. Germline assignment: CDR1 SNHLY and CDR2 FYNNEI. The CDR3 length is 12 residues. The CDR3 DNA follows: TGTGCCAGCAAGGGACAGTTATCCAATTCCCTCTTC. It encodes CASKGQLSNSLF.

J is TRBJ2-4 and V is TRBV2, with 8 bases that match TRBD1. With V trimmed by 2 bases and J by 8 bases, 14 bases remained unmatched. Germline loops: CDR1 SNHLY, CDR2 FYNNEI. The CDR3 extends over 17 amino acids. CDR3 sequence reads: CASSELKVTGGRDIQYF. As DNA, the CDR3 is TGTGCCAGCAGTGAACTGAAGGTAACAGGGGGTCGAGACATTCAGTACTTC.

This chain joins TRBV2 and TRBJ2-7, with 7 nucleotides matching TRBD1. Trimming removed 4 bases from V and 4 bases from J; junction bases left unmatched: 4. This CDR3 has 13 residues. Germline V gene data show CDR1 as SNHLY and CDR2 as FYNNEI. CDR3 nucleotide sequence: TGTGCCAGCAGTGTTGACAGGGCATACGAGCAGTACTTC. Amino acid sequence: CASSVDRAYEQYF. Full variable domain (missing parts from reference TRBV2 and TRBJ2-7): EPEVTQTPSHQVTQMGQEVILRCVPISNHLYFYWYRQILGQKVEFLVSFYNNEISEKSEIFDDQFSVERPDGSNFTLKIRSTKLEDSAMYFCASSVDRAYEQYFGPGTRLTVT.

This chain joins TRBV7-9 and TRBJ2-7, with 7 bases identical to TRBD1. The CDR3 consists of 12 residues. Germline CDR1 and CDR2: SEHNR and FQNEAQ (reference sequence). The V gene end was trimmed by 5 bases and the J gene end by 8 bases; junction bases not matched to a gene: 6. This chain's CDR3 is CASSDGTAKQYV. Written as DNA, the CDR3 is TGTGCCAGCAGCGACGGGACAGCGAAGCAGTACGTC.